These 17 T cell receptor beta chains originate from one sample sequenced in a study of OX40 agonist ivuxolimab in advanced cancers. TCRdb keeps only in-frame clones here, not all; method: immunoSEQ multiplex PCR. This table holds about 75,000 clones, about nine tenths found once. The sample was CD4+ or CD8+ T cells sorted from blood, taken in a trial of the OX40 agonist ivuxolimab. These receptors originate from an adult with an advanced solid tumor such as melanoma, head and neck, liver or kidney cancer.

V and J are TRBV25-1 and TRBJ1-5; D is perhaps TRBD1 (6 bases). The CDR3 spans 13 residues. V dropped 2 bases and J dropped 8 bases, with 10 bases sitting between them. Germline V CDR1 and CDR2: MGHDK, SYGVNS. CDR3 loop: CASSETRGKPQHF. CDR3 sequence (DNA): TGTGCCAGCAGTGAAACCAGGGGAAAGCCCCAGCATTTT. Complete variable domain (other parts from reference TRBV25-1 and TRBJ1-5): EADIYQTPRYLVIGTGKKITLECSQTMGHDKMYWYQQDPGMELHLIHYSYGVNSTEKGDLSSESTVSRIRTEHFPLTLESARPSHTSQYLCASSETRGKPQHFGDGTRLSIL.

This clone was detected only a few times. This rearrangement joins TRBV7-7 to TRBJ2-5; no definite D call. With 1 base removed from V and 4 bases from J, the gap between germline ends came to 7 bases. There are 13 residues in the CDR3. The germline CDR1 and CDR2 sequences are SSHAT and FNYEAQ (reference sequence). CDR3 sequence (DNA): TGTGCCAGCAGCTTAGGTGTAATAGAGACCCAGTACTTC. Amino acids: CASSLGVIETQYF.

This chain links TRBV30 with TRBJ1-3; 10 bases align to TRBD1. CDR3 length equals 20 residues. After removal of 2 bases from V and 0 bases from J, the junction contained 16 bases not matched to a gene. Germline loops: CDR1 GTSNPN, CDR2 SVGIG (reference sequence). CDR3 DNA sequence: TGTGCCTGGAGTCCCACGGGTTTGGGACAGGGGAAATTCTCTGGAAACACCATATATTTT. Translating gives CAWSPTGLGQGKFSGNTIYF.

Of note for this clone: A read error is likely, as this CDR3 ends without the conserved phenylalanine or tryptophan. V usage is TRBV29-1 and J usage is TRBJ1-1; TRBD1 might be the D (5 bases). V was trimmed by 5 bases and J by 1 base, leaving 14 bases between them. Germline CDR1 and CDR2: SQVTM and ANQGSEA. The CDR3 has 14 residues. The CDR3, as DNA: TGCAGCGTTAACGGACAAAGGGCGAACACTGAAGCTTTCCTT. It specifies CSVNGQRANTEAFL.

The chain links TRBV9 to TRBJ2-7; maybe TRBD1 (5 bases). Per the germline V gene, CDR1 is SGDLS and CDR2 is YYNGEE. This CDR3 is built from 14 residues. Between the trimmed V and J ends, which lost 0 bases and 6 bases, there was a span of 13 bases. The CDR3: CASSVAVGAVEQYF. The CDR3 DNA reads as TGTGCCAGCAGCGTAGCTGTTGGGGCAGTCGAGCAGTACTTC.

This chain joins TRBV18 and TRBJ1-4, with D possibly being TRBD1 (5 bases). Germline CDR1 KGHSH, CDR2 LQKENI. The ends were cut back, 0 bases at V and 5 bases at J, with 10 bases in the middle. The CDR3 is made up of 15 amino acids. This CDR3 is CASSPPGTGNEKLFF. The CDR3 nucleotides are TGTGCCAGCTCACCACCGGGGACGGGAAATGAAAAACTGTTTTTT. Complete variable domain (other parts from reference TRBV18 and TRBJ1-4): NAGVMQNPRHLVRRRGQEARLRCSPMKGHSHVYWYRQLPEEGLKFMVYLQKENIIDESGMPKERFSAEFPKEGPSILRIQQVVRGDSAAYFCASSPPGTGNEKLFFGSGTQLSVL.

The chain couples TRBV6-5 to TRBJ2-1; D gene unclear. CDR1 is MNHEY, CDR2 SVGAGI, per germline. V gave up 5 bases and J gave up 4 bases, with 15 bases separating them. There are 15 residues in the CDR3. CDR3 region: CASSRHGAEYNEQFF. The CDR3 region has the DNA TGTGCCAGCAGTCGTCATGGAGCAGAATACAATGAGCAGTTCTTC.

The chain couples TRBV5-1 to TRBJ2-5; D tentatively reads TRBD1 or TRBD2 (5 bases each). The germline V and J ends were trimmed by 3 bases and 4 bases, with 10 bases remaining between them. This CDR3 is built from 13 residues. CDR1 is SGHRS and CDR2 is YFSETQ in the germline V gene. CDR3 in DNA: TGCGCCAGCAGCTGGGGGAGTGGAGAGACCCAGTACTTC. Amino acids: CASSWGSGETQYF.

The chain combines TRBV20-1 with TRBJ1-3, with D unresolved. V gave up 3 bases and J gave up 9 bases, with 9 bases separating them. This CDR3 has 11 residues. The germline CDR1 and CDR2 sequences are DFQATT and SNEGSKA (reference sequence). The chain's CDR3 is CSASLGSTIYF. Written as DNA, the CDR3 is TGCAGTGCTAGCCTTGGGAGCACCATATATTTT.

This clone was detected once. The rearrangement joins TRBV15 to TRBJ1-3, with D hard to call. V lost 0 bases and J 6 bases, leaving 12 bases between the germline ends. From germline, CDR1 is LNHNV and CDR2 YYDKDF (reference sequence). The CDR3 is 15 amino acids. CDR3 nucleotides: TGTGCCACCAGCAGAGATCGACAATTCCCAAACACCATATATTTT. Its translation is CATSRDRQFPNTIYF.

This clone was seen a few times. This CDR3 reads CASSNRGPTGELFF. CDR3 DNA: TGCGCCAGCAGTAACAGGGGTCCCACCGGGGAGCTGTTTTTT. The V call is TRBV10-1, the J call TRBJ2-2; 7 nucleotides match TRBD1. V shed 5 bases, J shed 4 bases, and the junction held 4 bases outside the gene matches. Per the germline V gene, CDR1 is WNHNN and CDR2 is SYGVQD (reference sequence). The CDR3 totals 14 residues.

The chain couples TRBV7-9 to TRBJ2-3; D tentatively reads TRBD1 or TRBD2 (6 bases each). The CDR3 sequence is 13 residues long. Trimming removed 6 bases at V and 6 bases at J, with 13 bases between. CDR1 and CDR2 from the germline V gene are SEHNR and FQNEAQ (reference sequence). The CDR3 DNA sequence: TGTGCCAGCAGTCGATCGGGGGCGGATACGCAGTATTTT. Translated, it gives CASSRSGADTQYF. Supplemented by reference TRBV7-9 and TRBJ2-3, the full variable domain reads DTGVSQNPRHKITKRGQNVTFRCDPISEHNRLYWYRQTLGQGPEFLTYFQNEAQLEKSRLLSDRFSAERPKGSFSTLEIQRTEQGDSAMYLCASSRSGADTQYFGPGTRLTVL.

V gene TRBV4-1 combines with J gene TRBJ1-5, with a weak D call TRBD1 (6 bases). Germline V gene lookup returns CDR1 MGHRA and CDR2 YSYEKL. V lost 0 bases, J lost 6 bases, and 12 bases lay in between. The CDR3 length is 15 residues. This CDR3 is CASSQEIRGLQPQHF. The DNA for the CDR3 is TGCGCCAGCAGCCAAGAAATCCGGGGGCTTCAGCCCCAGCATTTT.

This clone was detected a few times. The V and J genes are TRBV7-2 and TRBJ1-1; D is unclear. Germline lookup yields CDR1 SGHTA and CDR2 FQGNSA. Deletions cut 1 base from V and 5 bases from J, with 14 bases between. The CDR3 has 15 residues. CDR3 amino acids: CASSLDGGFRTEAFF. The CDR3 DNA is TGTGCCAGCAGCTTAGATGGAGGTTTTCGGACTGAAGCTTTCTTT.

This clone appeared a single time. The chain couples TRBV6-5 to TRBJ2-6; D perhaps matches TRBD2 (6 bases). The CDR3 runs to 16 residues. In germline, CDR1 is MNHEY, CDR2 SVGAGI. Trimming removed 2 bases from V and 0 bases from J, with 8 bases in between. CDR3 region: CASSYAGNSGANVLTF. DNA of the CDR3: TGTGCCAGCAGTTACGCGGGGAACTCTGGGGCCAACGTCCTGACTTTC.

This clone occurred once. Additional DNA sequences in this sample encode the identical CDR3. The genes are TRBV18 and TRBJ2-5; D is unclear. This CDR3 has 11 residues. V lost 3 bases and J lost 2, with 1 base in between. Germline V lookup: CDR1 KGHSH, CDR2 LQKENI. CDR3 DNA sequence: TGTGCCAGCTCACCTCAAGAGACCCAGTACTTC. Translating it yields CASSPQETQYF.

This chain connects TRBV19 to TRBJ2-5; 8 bases match TRBD1. CDR1 and CDR2 (germline): LNHDA, SQIVND (reference sequence). The V segment lost 7 bases and the J segment 4 bases; nucleotides outside the gene matches: 5. CDR3 size: 13 residues. The CDR3 bases are TGTGCCAGTAACTCAGGGGGCCGAGAGACCCAGTACTTC. Translation gives CASNSGGRETQYF.